A single TCR beta chain is shown here with its context. Its specificity is not known. Time point noted: peripheral blood 6 weeks after treatment start. Patients yielded 1 to 8 samples each, pretreatment and on-treatment. This sample was included in a study of PD-L1 blockade in urothelial cancer. Study in general: Each blood sample yielded a median of about 140,000 T cells.

Findings and caveats of the study: Tumor-linked clones in blood grew more by 3 weeks in durable-benefit patients.

Synthetic TCR analog templates were added to each PCR reaction. This table comes from immunoSEQ multiplex PCR, and its TCRdb copy is limited to in-frame clones, with some not included. The sample shows roughly 32,000 clones, about 89% of them seen only once. The receptor's source is an elderly man with urothelial cancer. The sample was PBMCs, taken around atezolizumab (anti-PD-L1) treatment.

The CDR3 DNA sequence: TGTGCCAGCATCCTTAACAGGGATGGGGAGCTGTTTTTT. It codes for CASILNRDGELFF. The rearrangement links TRBV28 to TRBJ2-2; maybe TRBD1 (6 bases). Trimming took off 7 bases at V and 8 bases at J, with 14 bases between the two ends. The CDR3 is 13 amino acids. Germline CDR1 is MDHEN and CDR2 is SYDVKM.